This T cell receptor (beta chain) was captured by sequencing in a study of lymphopenia after photon versus proton radiotherapy. With respect to this clone: The antigen is not known.

Only in-frame clones appear in the TCRdb table, and some are missing; sequencing was by immunoSEQ multiplex PCR. Found here are about 160,000 clones, more than 85% of them singletons; the top ten hold approximately 4.8%. Trimming took off 7 bases at V and 0 bases at J, with 13 bases between the two ends. The CDR3 is 15 amino acids. Germline assignment: CDR1 LNHDA and CDR2 SQIVND (reference sequence). Findings and limits, study-wide: Authors raise, but do not show, better survival with proton therapy. Post-nadir diversity loss with photons came from oligoclonal expansion, particularly CD8+ Temra cells. Photon-treated patients lost naive T cells and TCR diversity; proton-treated stayed stable.

V usage is TRBV19 and J usage is TRBJ2-4; TRBD1 is a possible D gene (6 bases). The clonotype originates from a man aged 50-60 years with gastric cancer. The specimen was peripheral blood, collected from a patient treated with photon-based radiotherapy. The chain's CDR3 is CASTLTGIAKNIQYF. CDR3 DNA sequence: TGTGCCAGTACCCTAACAGGGATAGCCAAAAACATTCAGTACTTC.